This T cell receptor (beta chain) was captured by sequencing in a study of patients and donors after allogeneic stem cell transplantation. CDR1 and CDR2 from the germline V gene are DFQATT and SNEGSKA (reference sequence). V lost 3 bases and J lost 0, with 12 bases in between. This CDR3 has 14 amino acids. In TCRdb, the RT-PCR reads were re-called with MiXCR into one record per CDR3 protein. Of 800,000 to 1,000,000 distinct CDR3 sequences listed, about a sixth are singletons. The TCR comes from a human donor who was either an allogeneic HSCT recipient or a stem cell or donor lymphocyte infusion donor (not recorded which). It is not recorded whose cells these are; they may come from a transplant donor. The sequenced sample was blood, either unsorted or a sorted T cell fraction (not recorded which). V usage is TRBV20-1 and J usage is TRBJ2-7, with D perhaps matching TRBD1 (6 bases). The CDR3 region has the DNA TGCAGTGCTAGGCTGAGGGGGAGCTCCTACGAGCAGTACTTC. It yields the protein CSARLRGSSYEQYF.